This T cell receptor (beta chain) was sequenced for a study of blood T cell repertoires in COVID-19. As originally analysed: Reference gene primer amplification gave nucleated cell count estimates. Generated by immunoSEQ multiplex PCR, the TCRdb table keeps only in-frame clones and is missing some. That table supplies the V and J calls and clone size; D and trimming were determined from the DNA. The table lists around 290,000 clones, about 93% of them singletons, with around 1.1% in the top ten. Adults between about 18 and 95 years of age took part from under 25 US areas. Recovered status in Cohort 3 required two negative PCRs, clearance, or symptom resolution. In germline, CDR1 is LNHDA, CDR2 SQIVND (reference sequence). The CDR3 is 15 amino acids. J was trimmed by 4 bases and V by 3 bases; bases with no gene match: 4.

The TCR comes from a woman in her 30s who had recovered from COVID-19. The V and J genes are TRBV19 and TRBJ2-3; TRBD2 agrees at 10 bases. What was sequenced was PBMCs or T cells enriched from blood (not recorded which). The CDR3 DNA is TGTGCCAGTAGTATGAGCGGGAGGGACTCAGATACGCAGTATTTT. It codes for CASSMSGRDSDTQYF.